Shown below are 9 T cell receptor beta chains from a single sample sequenced in a study of early T cells in non-severe SARS-CoV-2 infection (dated by TCRdb to the early 2020s). Library preparation employed 5' RACE. The sequencer listed for this sample is NextSeq 500. TCRdb reprocessed the public reads (quality trimming at Q25 with fastp, clone calling with MiXCR) and kept in-frame beta chains. Each entry is one CDR3 protein sequence, shown with its most common DNA and genes. The sample table records about 35,000 distinct CDR3 sequences; around 5.8% of these occur just once. The biggest ten clones account for 4% to 5.5% of the sample. This specimen consisted of whole blood, obtained at baseline. The source of these receptors is an adult who was a healthcare worker with PCR-confirmed SARS-CoV-2 infection or an uninfected control (not recorded which).

The chain recombines TRBV29-1 with TRBJ2-5; D ambiguous. There are 12 residues in the CDR3. V gave up 2 bases and J gave up 3 bases, with 7 bases separating them. Germline V gene lookup returns CDR1 SQVTM and CDR2 ANQGSEA. The CDR3 coding sequence is TGCAGCGTTGAATGGCGAGAAGAGACCCAGTACTTC. Translating gives CSVEWREETQYF.

The V gene is TRBV4-1, the J gene TRBJ2-1; D may be TRBD1 or TRBD2 (6 bases each). Germline V CDR1 and CDR2: MGHRA, YSYEKL. This CDR3 region has 17 residues. V was clipped by 6 bases and J by 3 bases, with 21 bases between them. CDR3 DNA: TGCGCCAGCAGTCAAAGCCCAGGAGGGGGTTTCTACAATGAGCAGTTCTTC. Encoded protein: CASSQSPGGGFYNEQFF.

The chain joins TRBV10-3 to TRBJ2-7; D perhaps matches TRBD2 (5 bases). V was clipped by 0 bases and J by 1 base, with 7 bases between them. Germline assignment: CDR1 ENHRY and CDR2 SYGVKD. This CDR3 has 14 residues. CDR3 region: CAISESGGSYEQYF. The DNA for the CDR3 is TGTGCCATCAGTGAGTCCGGAGGATCCTACGAGCAGTACTTC.

The chain combines TRBV28 with TRBJ2-7, with 8 bases lining up with TRBD2. The CDR3 spans 18 residues. The junction had 17 bases not matched to a gene; V was cut back by 7 bases and J by 0 bases. CDR1 and CDR2 (germline): MDHEN, SYDVKM. As DNA, the CDR3 is TGTGCCAGCATCGTAGGGACTAGTTGGGGAAAAAGCTCCTACGAGCAGTACTTC. This translates into CASIVGTSWGKSSYEQYF. Drawing the rest from reference TRBV28 and TRBJ2-7, the complete variable domain is DVKVTQSSRYLVKRTGEKVFLECVQDMDHENMFWYRQDPGLGLRLIYFSYDVKMKEKGDIPEGYSVSREKKERFSLILESASTNQTSMYLCASIVGTSWGKSSYEQYFGPGTRLTVT.

This clonotype was detected a few times. This sequence joins TRBV7-7 and TRBJ1-1; possibly TRBD1 for D (6 bases). Between the trimmed V and J ends, which lost 5 bases and 5 bases, there was a span of 12 bases. CDR3 length equals 13 residues. Germline V CDR1 and CDR2: SSHAT, FNYEAQ (reference sequence). CDR3 DNA sequence: TGTGCCAGCAGCCTGGAAAGGGGGACTGAAGCTTTCTTT. Its translation: CASSLERGTEAFF.

This clonotype has ten or more counts. The chain is built from TRBV10-3 and TRBJ2-1, with 8 bases aligning to TRBD2. Trimming took 6 bases from V and 9 from J; bases not matched to a gene: 10. CDR3 size: 14 residues. Germline V CDR1 and CDR2: ENHRY, SYGVKD. CDR3 loop: CAISRAGARSEQFF. DNA of the CDR3: TGTGCCATCAGCAGAGCGGGAGCGAGGAGTGAGCAGTTCTTC.

This clonotype has ten or more counts. The V gene is TRBV19, the J gene TRBJ1-2, with D maybe TRBD1 (5 bases). Trimming shortened V by 4 bases and J by 8 bases, and 11 bases separated the two germline ends. This CDR3 spans 12 amino acids. The germline V gene has CDR1 LNHDA and CDR2 SQIVND (reference sequence). The CDR3 protein is CASSTPWDGYTF. As DNA, the CDR3 is TGTGCCAGTAGTACTCCGTGGGACGGCTACACCTTC.

This clonotype was counted at least ten times. This chain uses TRBV12-3 or TRBV12-4 with TRBJ1-2, with 10 bases fitting TRBD1. V shed 6 bases and J 3 bases; nucleotides not matched to a gene: 7. CDR3 length: 15 residues. CDR3 nucleotide sequence: TGTGCCAGCAGCAGGGGGGACAGGGGTTACTATGGCTACACCTTC. Encoded protein: CASSRGDRGYYGYTF.

The table lists this clonotype with many counts. The chain employs TRBV7-2 and TRBJ1-6; D unresolved. The V and J ends lost 3 bases and 7 bases respectively, with 4 bases between them. Germline V gene sequence: CDR1 SGHTA, CDR2 FQGNSA. CDR3 length: 12 residues. The CDR3 loop reads CASSLDNSPLHF. DNA for the CDR3: TGTGCCAGCAGCTTGGACAATTCACCCCTCCACTTT.